This paragraph reports one TCR beta chain. With V trimmed by 6 bases and J by 0 bases, 7 bases remained unmatched. The CDR3 is 15 amino acids. Germline V gene lookup returns CDR1 MNHEY and CDR2 SMNVEV (reference sequence). Original methodology: Amplification of reference gene primers provided the estimated nucleated cell counts. Clones were sequenced by immunoSEQ multiplex PCR, and TCRdb holds only the in-frame ones, with some missing. V and J calls and clone size come straight from that table; D and trimming were deduced from the DNA. The table has approximately 170,000 clones, approximately 85% seen once. This sample is drawn from a study of blood T cell repertoires in COVID-19.

Sequencing used PBMCs or T cells enriched from blood (not recorded which). The V and J genes are TRBV27 and TRBJ2-7; TRBD1 matches at 8 bases. The clonotype originates from a woman under 30 who had recovered from COVID-19. The CDR3 DNA reads TGTGCCAGCAGGTCTATGGGGACAGGCTCCTACGAGCAGTACTTC. Amino acid sequence: CASRSMGTGSYEQYF.